The T cell receptor beta chain under discussion was sequenced for a study of blood T cell repertoires in COVID-19. TCRdb keeps only in-frame clones here, not all; method: immunoSEQ multiplex PCR. The sample includes around 170,000 clones, approximately 79% of them seen just once. The sequence was collected from an elderly woman with acute or convalescent COVID-19. Sequenced material: peripheral blood.

The CDR3 DNA reads TGTGCCAGCAGTTTATCTCAGGGTTTGGAAACCCAGTACTTC. This gives the protein CASSLSQGLETQYF. J is TRBJ2-5 and V is TRBV28, with D possibly TRBD1 on 5 matching bases. Trimming took 1 base from V and 8 from J, leaving 14 bases between them. The germline V gene encodes CDR1 MDHEN and CDR2 SYDVKM. CDR3 length: 14 residues.